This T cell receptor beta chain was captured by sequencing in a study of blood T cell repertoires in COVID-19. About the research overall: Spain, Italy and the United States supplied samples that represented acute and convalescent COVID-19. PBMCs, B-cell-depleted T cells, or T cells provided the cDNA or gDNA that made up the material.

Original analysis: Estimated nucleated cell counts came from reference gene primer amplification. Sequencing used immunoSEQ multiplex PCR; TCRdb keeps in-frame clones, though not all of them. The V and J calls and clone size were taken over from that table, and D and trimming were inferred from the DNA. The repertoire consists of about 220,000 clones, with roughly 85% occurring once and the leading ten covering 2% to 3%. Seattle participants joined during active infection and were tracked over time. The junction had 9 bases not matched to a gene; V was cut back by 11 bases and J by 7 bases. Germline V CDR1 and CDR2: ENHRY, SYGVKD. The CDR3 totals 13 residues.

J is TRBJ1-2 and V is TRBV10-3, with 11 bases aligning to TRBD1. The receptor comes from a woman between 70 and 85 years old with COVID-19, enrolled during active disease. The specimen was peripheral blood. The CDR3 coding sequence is TGTGCCTCAACGGACAGGGGGCTGAGTGGCTACACCTTC. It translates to CASTDRGLSGYTF.